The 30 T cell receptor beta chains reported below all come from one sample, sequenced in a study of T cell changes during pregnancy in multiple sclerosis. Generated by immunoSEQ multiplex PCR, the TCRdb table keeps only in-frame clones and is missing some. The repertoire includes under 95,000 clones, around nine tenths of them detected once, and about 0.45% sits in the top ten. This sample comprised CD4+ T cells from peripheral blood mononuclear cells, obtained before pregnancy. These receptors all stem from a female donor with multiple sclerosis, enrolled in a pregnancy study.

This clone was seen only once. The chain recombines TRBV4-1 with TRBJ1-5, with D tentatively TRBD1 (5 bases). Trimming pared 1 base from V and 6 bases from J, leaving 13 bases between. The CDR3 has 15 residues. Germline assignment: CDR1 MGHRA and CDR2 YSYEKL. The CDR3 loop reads CASSQGFGGLQPQHF. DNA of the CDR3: TGCGCCAGCAGCCAAGGTTTCGGGGGACTTCAGCCCCAGCATTTT.

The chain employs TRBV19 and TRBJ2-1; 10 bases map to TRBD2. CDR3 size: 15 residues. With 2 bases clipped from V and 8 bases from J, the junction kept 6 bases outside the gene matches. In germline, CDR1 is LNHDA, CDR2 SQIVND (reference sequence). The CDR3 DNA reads TGTGCCAGTAGTATATCGAGCGGGGGGGCCTATGAGCAGTTCTTC. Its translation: CASSISSGGAYEQFF.

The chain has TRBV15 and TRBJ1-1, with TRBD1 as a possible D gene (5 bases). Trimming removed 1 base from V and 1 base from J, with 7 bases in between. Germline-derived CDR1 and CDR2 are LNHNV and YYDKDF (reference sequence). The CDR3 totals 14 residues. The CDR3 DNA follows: TGTGCCACCAGCAGAGGTCAGGGGAACACTGAAGCTTTCTTT. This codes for CATSRGQGNTEAFF.

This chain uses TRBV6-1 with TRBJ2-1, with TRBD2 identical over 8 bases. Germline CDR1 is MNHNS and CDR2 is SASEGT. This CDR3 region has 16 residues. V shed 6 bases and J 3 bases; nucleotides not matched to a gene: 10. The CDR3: CASSELTSGYYNEQFF. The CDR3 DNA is TGTGCCAGCAGCGAACTAACTAGCGGTTACTACAATGAGCAGTTCTTC.

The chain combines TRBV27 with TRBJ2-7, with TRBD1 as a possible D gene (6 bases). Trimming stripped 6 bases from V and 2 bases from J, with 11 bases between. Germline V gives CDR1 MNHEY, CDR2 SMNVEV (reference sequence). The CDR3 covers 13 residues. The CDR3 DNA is TGTGCCAGCAGACCGGGACATACCTACGAGCAGTACTTC. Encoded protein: CASRPGHTYEQYF.

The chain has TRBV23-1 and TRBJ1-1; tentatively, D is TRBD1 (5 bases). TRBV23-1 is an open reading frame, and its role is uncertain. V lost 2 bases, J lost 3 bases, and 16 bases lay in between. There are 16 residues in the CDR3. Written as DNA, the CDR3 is TGCGCCAGCAGTCAAGACGGGGGAGGAGAGGACACTGAAGCTTTCTTT. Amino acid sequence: CASSQDGGGEDTEAFF.

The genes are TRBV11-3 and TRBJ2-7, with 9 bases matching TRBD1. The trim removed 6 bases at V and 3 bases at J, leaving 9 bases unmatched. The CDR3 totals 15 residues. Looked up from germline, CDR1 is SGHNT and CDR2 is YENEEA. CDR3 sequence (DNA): TGTGCCAGCAGGAAACAGGGGGCAAAGGGCTACGAGCAGTACTTC. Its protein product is CASRKQGAKGYEQYF.

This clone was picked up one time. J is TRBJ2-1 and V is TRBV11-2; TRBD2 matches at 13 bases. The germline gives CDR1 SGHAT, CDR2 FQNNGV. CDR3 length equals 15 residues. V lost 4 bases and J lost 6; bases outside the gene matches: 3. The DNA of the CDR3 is TGTGCCAGCAGCTCCGGGACTAGCGGGATCAATGAGCAGTTCTTC. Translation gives CASSSGTSGINEQFF.

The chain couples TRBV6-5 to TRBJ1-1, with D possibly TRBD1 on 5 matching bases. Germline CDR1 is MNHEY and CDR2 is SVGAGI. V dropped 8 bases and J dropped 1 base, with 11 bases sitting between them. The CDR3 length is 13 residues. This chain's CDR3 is CASGQGGNTEAFF. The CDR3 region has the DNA TGTGCCAGCGGGCAGGGTGGGAACACTGAAGCTTTCTTT.

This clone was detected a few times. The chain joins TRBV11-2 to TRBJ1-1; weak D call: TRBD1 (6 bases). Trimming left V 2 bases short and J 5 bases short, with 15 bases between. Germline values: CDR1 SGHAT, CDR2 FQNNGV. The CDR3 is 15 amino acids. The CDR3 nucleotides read TGTGCCAGCAGCTTATACTCACAGGGCGGAACTGAAGCTTTCTTT. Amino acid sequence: CASSLYSQGGTEAFF.

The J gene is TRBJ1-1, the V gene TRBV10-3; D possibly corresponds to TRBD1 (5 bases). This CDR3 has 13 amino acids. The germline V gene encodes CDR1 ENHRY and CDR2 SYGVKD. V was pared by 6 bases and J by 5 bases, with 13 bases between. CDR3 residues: CAIRGDSRTEAFF. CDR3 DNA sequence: TGTGCCATCAGAGGGGACTCGAGGACTGAAGCTTTCTTT.

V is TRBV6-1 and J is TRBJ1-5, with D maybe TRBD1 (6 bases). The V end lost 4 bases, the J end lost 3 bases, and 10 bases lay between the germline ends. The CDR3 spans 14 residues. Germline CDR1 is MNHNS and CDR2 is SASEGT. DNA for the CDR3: TGTGCCAGCAGTGTTACAGGGATCAATCAGCCCCAGCATTTT. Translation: CASSVTGINQPQHF.

CDR3 nucleotides: TGTGCCAGCAGCGTTGGGACAGGCAACTCCTACGAGCAGTACTTC. Residues: CASSVGTGNSYEQYF. V is TRBV9 and J is TRBJ2-7, with 8 positions matching TRBD1. J was trimmed by 0 bases and V by 2 bases; bases with no gene match: 4. Germline V CDR1 and CDR2: SGDLS, YYNGEE. This CDR3 has 15 amino acids.

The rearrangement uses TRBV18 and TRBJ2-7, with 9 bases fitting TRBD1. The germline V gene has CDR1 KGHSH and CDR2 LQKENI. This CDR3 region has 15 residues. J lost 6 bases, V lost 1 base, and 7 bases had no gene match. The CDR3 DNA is TGTGCCAGCTCACCACGGGGGACAGGGAAGGGCGAGCAGTACTTC. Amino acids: CASSPRGTGKGEQYF.

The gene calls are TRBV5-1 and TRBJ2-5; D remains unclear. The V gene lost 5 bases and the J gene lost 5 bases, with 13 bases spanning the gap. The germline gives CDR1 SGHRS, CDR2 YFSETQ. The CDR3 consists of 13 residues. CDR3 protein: CASRLGHRETQYF. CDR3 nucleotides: TGCGCCAGCAGACTGGGCCATCGGGAGACCCAGTACTTC.

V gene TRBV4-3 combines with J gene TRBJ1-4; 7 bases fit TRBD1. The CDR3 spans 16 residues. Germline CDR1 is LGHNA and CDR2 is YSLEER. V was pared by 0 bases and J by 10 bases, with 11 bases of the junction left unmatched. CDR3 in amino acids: CASSQDMGQRTRKLFF. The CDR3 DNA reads TGCGCCAGCAGCCAAGATATGGGACAGCGGACCCGAAAACTGTTTTTT.

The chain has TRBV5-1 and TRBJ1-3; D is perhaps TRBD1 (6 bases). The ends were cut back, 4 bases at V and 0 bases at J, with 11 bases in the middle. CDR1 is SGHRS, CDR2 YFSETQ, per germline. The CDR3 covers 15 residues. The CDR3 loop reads CASSRTVGSGNTIYF. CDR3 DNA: TGCGCCAGCAGCCGGACAGTGGGCTCTGGAAACACCATATATTTT.

CDR3 DNA: TGTGCCAGCTCCGTCGTTGGTAGCTCCTACGAGCAGTACTTC. Translation: CASSVVGSSYEQYF. The chain recombines TRBV5-4 with TRBJ2-7; D remains ambiguous. Per germline, CDR1 SGHNT and CDR2 YYREEE (reference sequence). V was clipped by 7 bases and J by 0 bases, with 14 bases between them. The CDR3 spans 14 residues.

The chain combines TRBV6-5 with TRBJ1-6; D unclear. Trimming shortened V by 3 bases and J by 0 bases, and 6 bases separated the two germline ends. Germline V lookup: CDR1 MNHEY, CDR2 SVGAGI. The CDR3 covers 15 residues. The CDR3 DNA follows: TGTGCCAGCAGTTATGGCGGCTCCTATAATTCACCCCTCCACTTT. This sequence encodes CASSYGGSYNSPLHF.

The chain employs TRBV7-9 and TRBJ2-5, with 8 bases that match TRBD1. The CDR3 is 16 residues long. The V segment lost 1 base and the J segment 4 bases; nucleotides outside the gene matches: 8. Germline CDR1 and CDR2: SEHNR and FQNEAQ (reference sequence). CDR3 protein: CASSLGGQGSRETQYF. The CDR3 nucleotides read TGTGCCAGCAGCTTAGGCGGACAGGGTAGTAGAGAGACCCAGTACTTC.

CDR3 sequence: CASSPTGEARQETQYF. The CDR3 nucleotides are TGTGCCAGCAGCCCGACCGGAGAGGCTAGACAAGAGACCCAGTACTTC. J is TRBJ2-5 and V is TRBV4-2; D gene unclear. Looked up from germline, CDR1 is LGHNA and CDR2 is YNFKEQ. V was pared by 4 bases and J by 2 bases, with 17 bases between. This CDR3 comprises 16 residues.

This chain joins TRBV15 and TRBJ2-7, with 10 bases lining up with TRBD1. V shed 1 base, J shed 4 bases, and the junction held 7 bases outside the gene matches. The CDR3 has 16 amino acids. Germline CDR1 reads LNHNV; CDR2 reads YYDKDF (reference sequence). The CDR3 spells CATSRAGTGEKYEQYF. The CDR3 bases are TGTGCCACCAGCAGAGCCGGGACAGGGGAGAAGTACGAGCAGTACTTC.

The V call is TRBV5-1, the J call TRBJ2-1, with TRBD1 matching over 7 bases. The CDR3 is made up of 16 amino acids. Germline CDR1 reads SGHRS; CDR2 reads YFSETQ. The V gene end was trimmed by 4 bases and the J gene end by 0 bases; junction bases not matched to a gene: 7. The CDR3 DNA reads TGCGCCAGCAGCGGGGGACAGACAAGCTCCTACAATGAGCAGTTCTTC. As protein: CASSGGQTSSYNEQFF.

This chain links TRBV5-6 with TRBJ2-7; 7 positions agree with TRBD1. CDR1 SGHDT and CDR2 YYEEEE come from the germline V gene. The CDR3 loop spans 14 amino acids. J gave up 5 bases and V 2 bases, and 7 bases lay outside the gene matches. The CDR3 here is CASSLQGFGDEQYF. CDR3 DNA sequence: TGTGCCAGCAGCTTACAGGGGTTTGGCGACGAGCAGTACTTC.

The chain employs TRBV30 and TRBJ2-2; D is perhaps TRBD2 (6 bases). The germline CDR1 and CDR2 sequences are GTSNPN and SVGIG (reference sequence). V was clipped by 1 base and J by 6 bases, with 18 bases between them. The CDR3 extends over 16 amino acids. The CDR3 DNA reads TGTGCCTGGAGTGAACGGAGGGGAATGATGGCCGGGGAGCTGTTTTTT. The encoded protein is CAWSERRGMMAGELFF.

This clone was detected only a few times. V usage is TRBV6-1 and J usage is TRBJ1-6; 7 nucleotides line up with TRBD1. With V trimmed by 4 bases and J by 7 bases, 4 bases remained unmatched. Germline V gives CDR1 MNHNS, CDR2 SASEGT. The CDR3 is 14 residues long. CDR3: CASSAGTENSPLHF. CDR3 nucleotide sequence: TGTGCCAGCAGTGCCGGGACAGAGAATTCACCCCTCCACTTT.

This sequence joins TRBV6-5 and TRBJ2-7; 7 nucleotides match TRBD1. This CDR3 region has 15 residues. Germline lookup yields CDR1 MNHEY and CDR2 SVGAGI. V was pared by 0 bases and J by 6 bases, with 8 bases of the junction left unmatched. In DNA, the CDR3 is TGTGCCAGCAGTTACTCGGAAGGGGGCACGGGCGAGCAGTACTTC. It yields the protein CASSYSEGGTGEQYF.

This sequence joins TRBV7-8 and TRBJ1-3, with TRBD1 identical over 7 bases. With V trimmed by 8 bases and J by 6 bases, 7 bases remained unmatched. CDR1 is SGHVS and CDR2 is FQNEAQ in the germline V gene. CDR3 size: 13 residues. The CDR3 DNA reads TGTGCCAGCGGACAGGATCATCAAAACACCATATATTTT. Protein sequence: CASGQDHQNTIYF.

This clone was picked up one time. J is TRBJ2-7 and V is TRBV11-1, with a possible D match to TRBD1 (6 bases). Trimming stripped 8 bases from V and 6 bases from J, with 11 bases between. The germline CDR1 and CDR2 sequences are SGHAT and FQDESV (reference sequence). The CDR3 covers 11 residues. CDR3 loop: CASSRGPEQYF. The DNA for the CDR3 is TGTGCCAGCTCCAGGGGTCCCGAGCAGTACTTC.

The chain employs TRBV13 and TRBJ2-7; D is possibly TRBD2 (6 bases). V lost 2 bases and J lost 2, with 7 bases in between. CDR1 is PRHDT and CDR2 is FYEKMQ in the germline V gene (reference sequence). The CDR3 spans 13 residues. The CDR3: CASSLREAYEQYF. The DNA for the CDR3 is TGTGCCAGCAGCTTAAGGGAGGCCTACGAGCAGTACTTC.